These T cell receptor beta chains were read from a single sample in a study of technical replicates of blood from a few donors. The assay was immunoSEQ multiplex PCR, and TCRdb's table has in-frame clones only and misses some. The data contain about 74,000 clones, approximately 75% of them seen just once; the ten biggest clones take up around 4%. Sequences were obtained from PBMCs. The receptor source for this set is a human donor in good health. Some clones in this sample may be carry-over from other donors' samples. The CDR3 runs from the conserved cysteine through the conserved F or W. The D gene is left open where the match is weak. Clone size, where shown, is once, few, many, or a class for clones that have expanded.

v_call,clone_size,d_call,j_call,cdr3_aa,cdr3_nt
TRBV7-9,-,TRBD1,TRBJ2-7,CASSPQGGSSYEQYF,TGTGCCAGCAGCCCACAGGGGGGTAGCTCCTACGAGCAGTACTTC
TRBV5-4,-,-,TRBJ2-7,CASSSNPGAYEQYF,TGTGCCAGCAGCTCAAACCCGGGGGCCTACGAGCAGTACTTC
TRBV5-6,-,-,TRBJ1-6,CASSLGSVNSPLHF,TGTGCCAGCAGCTTGGGGTCGGTTAATTCACCCCTCCACTTT
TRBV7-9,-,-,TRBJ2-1,CASSDRDSFFGFF,TGTGCCAGCAGCGACCGGGACTCTTTTTTTGGGTTCTTC
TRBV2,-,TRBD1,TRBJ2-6,CASRDRVSGANVLTF,TGTGCCAGCAGGGACAGGGTCTCTGGGGCCAACGTCCTGACTTTC
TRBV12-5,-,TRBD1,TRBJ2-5,CASGPDPRTGGKTQYF,TGTGCTAGTGGTCCCGACCCCCGGACAGGGGGGAAGACCCAGTACTTC
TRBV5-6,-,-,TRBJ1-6,CASSLGPGPGNSPLHF,TGTGCCAGCAGCTTGGGTCCTGGTCCGGGTAATTCACCCCTCCACTTT
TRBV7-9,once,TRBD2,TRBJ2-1,CASSPRAAGEYNEQFF,TGTGCCAGCAGCCCGCGGGCAGCGGGGGAATACAATGAGCAGTTCTTC
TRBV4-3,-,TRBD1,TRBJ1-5,CASSQEYGQGGQPQHF,TGCGCCAGCAGCCAAGAATATGGACAGGGGGGACAGCCCCAGCATTTT
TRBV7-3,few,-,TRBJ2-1,CASSGGGASNNEQFF,TGTGCCAGCAGCGGTGGCGGGGCCTCCAACAATGAGCAGTTCTTC
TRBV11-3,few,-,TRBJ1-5,CASSENNQPQHF,TGTGCCAGCAGCGAGAATAATCAGCCCCAGCATTTT
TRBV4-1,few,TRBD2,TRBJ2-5,CASSQDWGGSETQYF,TGCGCCAGCAGCCAAGATTGGGGGGGGTCAGAGACCCAGTACTTC
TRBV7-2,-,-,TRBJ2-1,CASSLSRDFHEQFF,TGTGCCAGCAGCCTTAGCAGGGATTTCCATGAGCAGTTCTTC
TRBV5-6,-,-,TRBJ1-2,CASSFGLSWSADYGYTF,TGTGCCAGCAGCTTCGGTCTTTCGTGGTCCGCTGACTATGGCTACACCTTC
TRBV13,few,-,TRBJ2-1,CASSLGTGFSYNEQFF,TGTGCCAGCAGCTTAGGAACAGGTTTCTCCTACAATGAGCAGTTCTTC
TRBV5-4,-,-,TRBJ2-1,CASSLIEANEQFF,TGTGCCAGCAGCTTGATCGAAGCGAATGAGCAGTTCTTC
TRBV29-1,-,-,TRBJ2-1,CSAFHNEQFF,TGCAGCGCTTTCCACAATGAGCAGTTCTTC
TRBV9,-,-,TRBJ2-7,CASSADSKVREQYF,TGTGCCAGCAGCGCCGACAGTAAGGTTAGGGAGCAGTACTTC
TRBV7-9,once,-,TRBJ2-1,CASSWGGRAGYNEQFF,TGTGCCAGCAGCTGGGGGGGGCGAGCGGGGTACAATGAGCAGTTCTTC
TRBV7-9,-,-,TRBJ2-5,CASSLRLASYQETQYF,TGTGCCAGCAGCTTACGGCTAGCGTCTTACCAAGAGACCCAGTACTTC
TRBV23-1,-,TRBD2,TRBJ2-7,CASKAGGLEQYF,TGCGCCAGCAAAGCGGGGGGGCTCGAGCAGTACTTC
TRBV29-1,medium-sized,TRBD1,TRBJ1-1,CSVEQGLNTEAFF,TGCAGCGTGGAACAGGGGTTGAACACTGAAGCTTTCTTT
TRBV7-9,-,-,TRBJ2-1,CASSLGAYFHNEQFF,TGTGCCAGTAGTCTAGGGGCTTACTTCCACAATGAGCAGTTCTTC
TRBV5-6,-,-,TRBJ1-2,CASSPRTAAWYGYTF,TGTGCCAGCAGCCCCCGGACTGCCGCTTGGTATGGCTACACCTTC
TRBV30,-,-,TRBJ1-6,CAWSVTERSPLHF,TGTGCCTGGAGTGTCACAGAGCGGTCACCCCTCCACTTT
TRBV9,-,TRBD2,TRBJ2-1,CASSGAGTPYNEQFF,TGTGCCAGCAGCGGAGCGGGAACACCCTACAATGAGCAGTTCTTC
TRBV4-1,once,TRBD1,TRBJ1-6,CASSPDRGVLRNSPLHF,TGCGCCAGCAGCCCGGACAGGGGCGTTTTGCGTAATTCACCCCTCCACTTT
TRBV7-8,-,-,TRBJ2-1,CASSPADHQGFGEQFF,TGTGCCAGCAGCCCAGCGGATCATCAGGGGTTCGGTGAGCAGTTCTTC
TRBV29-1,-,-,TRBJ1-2,CSVLEGGDGYTF,TGCAGCGTTTTGGAGGGAGGTGATGGCTACACCTTC
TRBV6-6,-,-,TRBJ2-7,CASSSTGESSYEQYF,TGTGCCAGCAGTTCCACCGGGGAAAGCTCCTACGAGCAGTACTTC
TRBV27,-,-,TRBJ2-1,CASRIFPTSSYNEQFF,TGTGCCAGCAGAATCTTCCCTACTAGCTCCTACAATGAGCAGTTCTTC
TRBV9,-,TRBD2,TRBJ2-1,CASSPRLAEHPLGDEQFF,TGTGCCAGCAGCCCCAGACTAGCGGAGCATCCTTTGGGGGATGAGCAGTTCTTC
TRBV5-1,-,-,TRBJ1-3,CASSLSGSGNTIYF,TGCGCCAGCAGCTTATCCGGGTCTGGAAACACCATATATTTT
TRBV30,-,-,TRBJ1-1,CAWSVGAPGTEAFF,TGTGCCTGGAGTGTAGGGGCTCCGGGCACTGAAGCTTTCTTT
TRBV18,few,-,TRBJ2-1,CASSPLAVSSYNEQFF,TGTGCCAGCTCACCACTGGCGGTTAGCTCCTACAATGAGCAGTTCTTC
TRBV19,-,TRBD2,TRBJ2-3,CASTRGGSTDTQYF,TGTGCCAGTACTCGGGGGGGAAGCACAGATACGCAGTATTTT
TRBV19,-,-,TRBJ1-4,CAEISATNEKLFF,TGTGCCGAGATTTCTGCAACTAATGAAAAACTGTTTTTT
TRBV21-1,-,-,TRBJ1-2,CASSKSKARPPWDYGYTF,TGTGCCAGCAGCAAGAGTAAGGCCAGGCCACCGTGGGACTATGGCTACACCTTC
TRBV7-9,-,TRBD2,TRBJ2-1,CASSGAGDNYNEQFF,TGTGCCAGCAGCGGAGCGGGGGATAACTACAATGAGCAGTTCTTC
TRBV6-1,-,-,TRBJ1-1,CASELRLRTEAFF,TGTGCCAGTGAGCTCCGACTGCGAACTGAAGCTTTCTTT
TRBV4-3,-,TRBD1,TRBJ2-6,CASSPQGDRAMGSGANVLTF,TGCGCCAGCAGCCCCCAAGGGGACAGAGCCATGGGATCTGGGGCCAACGTCCTGACTTTC
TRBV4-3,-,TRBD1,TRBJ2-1,CASSQQGQGNNEQFF,TGCGCCAGCAGCCAACAAGGACAGGGTAACAATGAGCAGTTCTTC
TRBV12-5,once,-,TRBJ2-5,CASATQGAGETQYF,TGTGCTAGTGCCACCCAAGGAGCCGGAGAGACCCAGTACTTC
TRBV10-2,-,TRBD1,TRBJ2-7,CAIRDSAYEQYF,TGCGCCATCCGGGACAGTGCCTACGAGCAGTACTTC
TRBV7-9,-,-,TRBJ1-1,CASSYRQRVMNTEAFF,TGTGCCAGCAGCTACCGGCAGAGGGTTATGAACACTGAAGCTTTCTTT
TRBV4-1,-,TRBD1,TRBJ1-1,CASSQAYRGQNTEAFF,TGCGCCAGCAGCCAGGCTTACAGGGGCCAGAACACTGAAGCTTTCTTT
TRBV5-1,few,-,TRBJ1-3,CASSLKGSSGNTIYF,TGCGCCAGCAGCTTGAAAGGGAGCTCTGGAAACACCATATATTTT
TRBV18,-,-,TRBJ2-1,CASSTNRDEQFF,TGTGCCAGCTCGACTAATAGGGATGAGCAGTTCTTC
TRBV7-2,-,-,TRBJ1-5,CASSFGQIASNQPQHF,TGTGCCAGCAGCTTCGGACAGATCGCAAGCAATCAGCCCCAGCATTTT
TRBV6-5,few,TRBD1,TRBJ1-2,CASSLQRGQYGYTF,TGTGCCAGCAGTCTCCAGAGGGGGCAATATGGCTACACCTTC
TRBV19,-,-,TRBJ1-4,CASSTGQTNEKLFF,TGTGCCAGTAGTACCGGACAGACTAATGAAAAACTGTTTTTT
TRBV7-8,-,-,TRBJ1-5,CASSGPPQGPNQPQHF,TGTGCCAGCAGCGGACCGCCTCAGGGTCCCAATCAGCCCCAGCATTTT
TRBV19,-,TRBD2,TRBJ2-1,CASRTSRTHNEQFF,TGTGCCAGTAGGACTAGCCGAACCCACAATGAGCAGTTCTTC
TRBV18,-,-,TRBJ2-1,CASSPGRGGGEQFF,TGTGCCAGCTCACCTGGACGCGGAGGGGGCGAGCAGTTCTTC
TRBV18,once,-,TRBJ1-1,CASSSSGREAFF,TGTGCCAGCTCATCGTCAGGGCGAGAAGCTTTCTTT